This T cell receptor beta chain was recovered during a study of blood T cell dynamics during melanoma immunotherapy. Looking at the study overall: First-line therapy was either pembrolizumab or nivolumab with ipilimumab for metastatic melanoma.

Note on this clone: Its matching antigen is unknown.

The V gene lost 4 bases and the J gene lost 2 bases, with 15 bases spanning the gap. The CDR3 extends over 16 amino acids. Germline V gene sequence: CDR1 MNHEY, CDR2 SMNVEV (reference sequence). Profiling relied on immunoSEQ multiplex PCR, and the TCRdb table lists in-frame clones only, not all of them. In the table there are approximately 13,000 clones, just under 90% of which are singletons. Sample time point: pre-treatment baseline. Blood was drawn before treatment and at week 3 after checkpoint blockade. Patients had no prior systemic cancer treatment, immunosuppressants or other active cancers. Study-wide results and limits: Whether repertoire-driving clones were melanoma-specific could not be determined.

The V and J genes are TRBV27 and TRBJ1-5, with D possibly matching TRBD1 (5 bases). This clonotype was sampled from a human donor with melanoma. Sequencing was performed on blood, taken from a patient treated with checkpoint blockade. The CDR3 loop is CASSSPGIAGNQPQHF. CDR3 bases: TGTGCCAGCAGTTCACCAGGGATTGCTGGCAATCAGCCCCAGCATTTT.